The 3 T cell receptor beta chains below were found in one sample sequenced in a study of vaccination effects on CD4 cells after COVID-19. Antigen-specific CD4+ T cells expanded by the ViraFEST assay with viral peptide pools were then sequenced. Upon completion of roughly ten days in culture, CD4+ T cells were isolated. Each participant received a vaccine that was either BNT162b2 or mRNA-1273, given as two doses. These TCRs are of unknown antigen specificity. Assay: immunoSEQ multiplex PCR; the TCRdb copy retains only in-frame clones and omits some. The profile shows about 14,000 clones, roughly 72% of them singletons. The sample consisted of CD4+ T cells from PBMCs cultured with SARS-CoV-2 spike peptides, taken after COVID-19 vaccination. The receptors stem from a human donor who received a COVID-19 vaccine.

The J gene is TRBJ2-7, the V gene TRBV7-2; D perhaps matches TRBD2 (6 bases). The germline V and J ends were trimmed by 4 bases and 6 bases, with 19 bases remaining between them. Per the germline V gene, CDR1 is SGHTA and CDR2 is FQGNSA. This CDR3 contains 15 residues. The CDR3 is CASSYKVAGWVEQYF. In DNA, the CDR3 is TGTGCCAGCAGCTACAAAGTCGCGGGATGGGTCGAGCAGTACTTC.

The chain is built from TRBV7-2 and TRBJ1-2, with unresolved D. Germline lookup yields CDR1 SGHTA and CDR2 FQGNSA. Trimming removed 5 bases at V and 2 bases at J, with 12 bases between. CDR3 length equals 14 residues. The CDR3 sequence is CASSPRADNYGYTF. CDR3 nucleotides: TGTGCCAGCAGCCCTAGGGCTGACAACTATGGCTACACCTTC.

The rearrangement joins TRBV12-3 or TRBV12-4 to TRBJ2-7, with 8 bases that match TRBD1. The junction had 3 bases not matched to a gene; V was cut back by 5 bases and J by 3 bases. There are 13 residues in the CDR3. The CDR3: CASSADRGYEQYF. CDR3 in DNA: TGTGCCAGCAGTGCCGACAGGGGCTACGAGCAGTACTTC.